Below, one TCR beta chain is given with its context. Its antigen is unidentified. Clones were sequenced by immunoSEQ multiplex PCR, and TCRdb holds only the in-frame ones, with some missing. The sample lists roughly 2,500,000 clones, roughly 93% occurring once. These data come from a study of shared clonotypes between healthy human individuals. Study-level points and caveats: Naive CD4 clonotype sharing across several donors was around 5.5%.

The CDR3 spans 14 residues. The V gene end was trimmed by 5 bases and the J gene end by 5 bases; junction bases not matched to a gene: 6. Germline assignment: CDR1 SGDLS and CDR2 YYNGEE. The sequenced sample consisted of naive CD4+ T cells from PBMCs. Subset meaning: CD45RA+ positively selected. This TCR came from a man aged 18 to 30 in good health. Some clones in this sample may be carry-over from other donors' samples. This chain connects TRBV9 to TRBJ2-5; 10 bases map to TRBD2. The CDR3: CASSSSGSWETQYF. The CDR3 DNA reads TGTGCCAGCAGTTCTAGCGGGAGCTGGGAGACCCAGTACTTC.